This T cell receptor (beta chain) derives from a study of identical twins (dated by TCRdb to the mid-2010s). Context from the whole study: TCR alpha and beta repertoires from monozygotic twins, unrelated adults of various ages and cord blood were deep-sequenced to test whether fetal clonotypes persist. Replicate twin experiments were performed at different times using different library preparation protocols to rule out contamination.

CDR1 and CDR2 are read off the germline V gene as SQVTM and ANQGSEA. From the cysteine up to the phenylalanine, the CDR3 has a length of 14 residues. Here the CDR3 DNA is all that survives: 42 bases in frame from base 1. Trimming leaves V shorter by 7 bases and J shorter by 5 bases, with the junction holding 7 bases beyond the gene matches. All donors were healthy Caucasians. The library was built by means of 5' RACE. Sequenced on an Illumina HiSeq 2000. Template switching introduced a universal primer binding site; the final cDNA contained a unique molecular identifier, enabling accurate counting of TCR cDNA molecules. Specific primers in the conserved constant-segment region were used to synthesize first-strand cDNA for TCR alpha and beta chains. To control for contamination, each cDNA library was double barcoded with a SMART-Mk sample barcode plus Illumina barcodes. TruSeq adapter sequences and Illumina sample barcodes were added in two successive PCR steps. The Illumina HiSeq platform was used with custom primers to sequence TCR alpha and beta cDNA libraries. Per the authors' processing: MiGEC processed the raw reads to extract unique molecular identifiers, while MiXCR was used to determine the CDR3 positions. For each individual, recombination models were inferred using an EM algorithm with the repgenHMM and IGoR tools. Shared clonotype analysis was performed with the tcR package in R, normalizing sharing by the product of cloneset sizes. To study raw recombination without the effects of thymic and clonal selection, out-of-frame nonproductive sequences were analyzed. In-frame beta chains were kept once TCRdb had trimmed the public reads at Q25 with fastp and called clones with MiXCR. Here each entry gathers all rows of one CDR3 protein and keeps the most common genes and DNA. The V and J calls here are based on TCRdb, not the publication. Recorded for this sample are 1.5 million to 2 million distinct CDR3 sequences; about 31% of them occurred a single time. The ten largest account for approximately 0.25% of the sample.

This clonotype was seen at least ten times. Which antigen it targets is not known. Base quality data are lacking; no much larger clone is found one base away. General conclusions and limits of the study: Invariant T cells such as MAIT and iNKT could partly confound zero-insertion analyses, although diverse VJ usage argued against such confounding for most clonotypes. Compared with coincidental sharing between unrelated individuals, an excess of low generation-probability sequences was observed among out-of-frame TCR alpha sequences shared between twins. The excess sharing between twins in beta out-of-frame sequences was weaker because fewer shared sequences reduced the signal-to-noise ratio. Fewer insertions were carried by abundant cord blood beta clonotypes; a weaker similar trend was observed in young adult naive repertoires, while no such trend was observed in memory repertoires. Because the same donors could not be followed over many years, conclusions were based on cross-sectional statistical analysis. Recombination models systematically underestimated out-of-frame TCR alpha sharing in monozygotic twins but agreed with sharing between unrelated individuals.

Sequenced sample: cord blood. The TCR was taken from a newborn girl in good health. The chain links TRBV29-1 with TRBJ2-1; 11 bases in between match TRBD2. The CDR3 has the sequence CSAKGLADHNEQFF. The nucleotides read TGCAGCGCTAAGGGACTAGCGGATCACAATGAGCAGTTCTTC.